This TCR beta chain originates from a study of blood T cell repertoires in COVID-19 (dated by TCRdb to 2018 to 2021). For the wider study: Collaborator samples came from the United States, Italy and Spain and covered acute and convalescent phases of COVID-19. The material from the prospective study consisted of cDNA or gDNA derived from T cells, B-cell-depleted T cells, or PBMCs. Deeply sampled blood TCRbeta repertoires from subjects exposed to, actively infected with, or recovered from COVID-19 were included in the dataset. The repertoires were made available in a free public database intended to serve as a resource for research on the immune response to SARS-CoV-2. The samples were drawn from the first 160 participants of the ongoing ImmuneRACE study and from 950 to 1,500 subjects provided by 6 global collaborators. Sample metadata almost always included a de-identified subject ID, COVID-19 status, age in years and sex. Where available, HLA class I and class II types were taken from metadata supplied by the sample provider and were not determined by assay-based typing.

The study at large found these results: The amount of clinical and demographic metadata varied by source and participant and was provided uncurated.

This clone appeared a single time. Its antigen is not yet known. Per-base quality was not reported, and no clone a single base away is much larger than it. From the cysteine up to the phenylalanine, the CDR3 has a length of 15 residues. This entry keeps only the CDR3 DNA: 45 bases, framed from base 1. The germline V gene encodes CDR1 SGDLS and CDR2 YYNGEE. V and J are trimmed by 0 bases and 7 bases, and the gene matches miss 5 bases of the junction. Enrolling through a virtual design, the prospective study's participants ranged in age from roughly 18 to 95 years and lived across some 23 United States geographic areas. In the prospective study, cohorts were assigned on the basis of participant-reported clinical history obtained from a screening survey and a study questionnaire. Exposed participants were defined as having been in contact with someone with a PCR-confirmed or clinician-diagnosed COVID-19 case within 2 weeks of study entry. Each participant in the prospective study had whole blood, serum and a nasopharyngeal or oropharyngeal swab collected by mobile phlebotomists. Over an approximately 2-month period, participants in the prospective study had the option of providing additional blood draws and questionnaires. Blood samples from the prospective study were shipped frozen or at room temperature prior to DNA extraction.

The immunoSEQ Assay, a bias-controlled multiplex PCR, was used to amplify TCRbeta CDR3 regions from genomic DNA. The study's processing was this. The number of nucleated cells in each sample was estimated from the amplification of reference gene primers within the assay. To quantify the absolute abundance of each unique TCRbeta CDR3 rearrangement, sequence reads were collapsed and filtered. For each sample, productive Simpson clonality was calculated as the square root of Simpson's diversity index across productive rearrangements. The clones in this table, taken by TCRdb from immuneACCESS, are in-frame only. Not every clone is retained; where verified, under half of the shortfall comes from an unresolved V gene, and the cause of the rest is unknown. V, J and clone size derive from that table, while D and trimming were established from the DNA sequence. The sample contains under 250,000 clones, over 70% of them found a single time. The leading ten clones occupy roughly 3.7% of the sample.

The rearranged chain carries TRBV9 and TRBJ2-1; TRBD2 agrees with 9 junctional bases. Sequencing was carried out using PBMCs or T cells enriched from blood (not recorded which). This receptor was taken from a woman aged 30 to 39 who had been exposed to COVID-19. The nucleotides are TGTGCCAGCAGCGTAGCTCCTAGCGGGGTGAATGAGCAGTTCTTC. This is translated as CASSVAPSGVNEQFF.